This TCR beta chain was identified during a study of cytomegalovirus exposure and HLA in healthy donors. Study-wide points: Trimming of TCR beta V- and J-genes showed a link, identified in a later analysis, to a missense DCLRE1C variant. The study labeled 164 TCR beta chains cytomegalovirus-associated. In a later analysis, donors in an Asian-associated ancestry cluster reportedly had fewer N-insertions in productive TCRs than the cohort mean.

Each of the donors was a healthy bone marrow donor. With 60 Vbeta and 13 Jbeta primers, the PCR was carried out. Method: immunoSEQ multiplex PCR; TCRdb's copy keeps in-frame clones and lacks some. Found here are roughly 110,000 clones, under 85% of them singletons; the top ten hold 10% to 11%. Germline V lookup: CDR1 SNHLY, CDR2 FYNNEI. The CDR3 loop spans 16 amino acids. The ends lost 4 bases at V and 6 bases at J; junction bases unmatched: 8. As to this clone: Its antigen is not identified.

The receptor's source is a man in his forties in good health and CMV-seropositive. Material for sequencing was PBMCs. The chain has TRBV2 and TRBJ2-2; 10 bases match TRBD2. In DNA, the CDR3 is TGTGCCAGCAGTGGATACCACAGCGGGGGGGCCGGGGAGCTGTTTTTT. Translating it yields CASSGYHSGGAGELFF.